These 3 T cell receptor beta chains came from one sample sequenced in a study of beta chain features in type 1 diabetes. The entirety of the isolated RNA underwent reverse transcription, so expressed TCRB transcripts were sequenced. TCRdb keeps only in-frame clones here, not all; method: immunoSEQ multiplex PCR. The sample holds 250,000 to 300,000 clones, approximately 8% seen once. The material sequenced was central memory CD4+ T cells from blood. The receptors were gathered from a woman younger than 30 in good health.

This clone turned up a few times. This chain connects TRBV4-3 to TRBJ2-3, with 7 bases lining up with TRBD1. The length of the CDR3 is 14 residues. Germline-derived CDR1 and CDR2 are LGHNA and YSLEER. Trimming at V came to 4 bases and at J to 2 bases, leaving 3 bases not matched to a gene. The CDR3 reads CASSLDRATDTQYF. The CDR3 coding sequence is TGCGCCAGCAGCCTCGACAGGGCCACAGATACGCAGTATTTT.

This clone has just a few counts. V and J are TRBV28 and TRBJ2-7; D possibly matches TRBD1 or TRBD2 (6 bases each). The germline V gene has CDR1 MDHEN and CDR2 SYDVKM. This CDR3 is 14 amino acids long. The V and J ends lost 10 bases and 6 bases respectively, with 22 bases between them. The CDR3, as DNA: TGTGCCACACGAACGGGGGCAGGAGCCTCCGAGCAGTACGTC. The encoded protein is CATRTGAGASEQYV.

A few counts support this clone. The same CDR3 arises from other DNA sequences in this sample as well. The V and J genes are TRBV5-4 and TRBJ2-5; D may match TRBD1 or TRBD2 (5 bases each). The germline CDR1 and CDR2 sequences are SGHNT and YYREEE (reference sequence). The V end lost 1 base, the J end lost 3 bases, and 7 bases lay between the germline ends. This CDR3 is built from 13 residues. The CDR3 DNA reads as TGTGCCAGCAGCTTGCGGGGCGAAGAGACCCAGTACTTC. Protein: CASSLRGEETQYF.